These T cell receptor beta chains were read from a single sample in a study of T cell responses to AZD1222 COVID-19 vaccine. Method: immunoSEQ multiplex PCR; TCRdb's copy keeps in-frame clones and lacks some. The table records 150,000 or so clones, roughly 94% of them present only once. Sequencing was performed on peripheral blood, taken 28 days after the second AZD1222 dose. These receptors came from an adult who received the AZD1222 COVID-19 vaccine. CDR3s include the opening cysteine and the closing phenylalanine or tryptophan. The D gene is left open where the match is weak. Part of the rows lack a size; the others show once, few, many or a class for expanded clones.

V,size,J,length,D,DNA,CDR3
TRBV5-1,NA,TRBJ1-2,14,NA,TGCGCCAGCAGCTTGGGGCCAGCTCAGCCTCGCTACACCTTC,CASSLGPAQPRYTF
TRBV2,NA,TRBJ1-2,14,NA,TGTGCCAGCAGTCTCCTTGGACCTTCCTATGGCTACACCTTC,CASSLLGPSYGYTF
TRBV4-1,NA,TRBJ1-1,15,NA,TGCGCCAGCAGCCAAGGGCTGGGGATGAACACTGAAGCTTTCTTT,CASSQGLGMNTEAFF
TRBV5-4,once,TRBJ1-2,13,NA,TGTGCCAGCAGCCCGCGTGAGGTCTATGGCTACACCTTC,CASSPREVYGYTF
TRBV5-6,NA,TRBJ1-2,13,NA,TGTGCCAGCAGCACGGCCACAGGGCTCGGCTACACCTTC,CASSTATGLGYTF
TRBV19,NA,TRBJ2-5,13,NA,TGTGCCAGTAGCAACAGGGTTCAAGAGACCCAGTACTTC,CASSNRVQETQYF
TRBV5-1,NA,TRBJ1-1,11,NA,TGCGCCAGCAGCTTAACAGGGGAAGCTTTCTTT,CASSLTGEAFF
TRBV10-3,NA,TRBJ2-3,13,NA,TGTGCCATCAATGAGGGATCGACAGATACGCAGTATTTT,CAINEGSTDTQYF
TRBV3-1/TRBV3-2,NA,TRBJ2-5,16,NA,TGTGCCAGCAGCCAGGACAGAGCCCCCGTCGGGGAGACCCAGTACTTC,CASSQDRAPVGETQYF
TRBV10-1,NA,TRBJ2-7,14,TRBD2,TGCGCCAGCAGTGAGTACCGGGAGGCCTACGAGCAGTACTTC,CASSEYREAYEQYF
TRBV6-1,NA,TRBJ1-5,16,NA,TGTGCCAGCAGTGAAAAGGTGGGGGCTGGCAATCAGCCCCAGCATTTT,CASSEKVGAGNQPQHF
TRBV6-1,NA,TRBJ1-1,13,NA,TGTGCCAGCAGTGAAGTCATGAACACTGAAGCTTTCTTT,CASSEVMNTEAFF
TRBV7-3,NA,TRBJ2-1,13,NA,TGTGCCAGCAGCACCGACAGATACAATGAGCAGTTCTTC,CASSTDRYNEQFF
TRBV7-7,NA,TRBJ1-5,13,NA,TGTGCTAGCAGCCGGGGAGTCCATCAGCCCCAGCATTTT,CASSRGVHQPQHF
TRBV2,once,TRBJ1-2,16,NA,TGTGCCAGCAGTGAGAGGCTGGGGGCGGGGGGCTATGGCTACACCTTC,CASSERLGAGGYGYTF
TRBV2,NA,TRBJ1-6,15,NA,TGTGCCAGCAGTGAACAGGGGAGGGATAATTCACCCCTCCACTTT,CASSEQGRDNSPLHF
TRBV5-1,NA,TRBJ2-5,14,NA,TGCGCCAGCAGCTCCACTACCACCAAAGAGACCCAGTACTTC,CASSSTTTKETQYF
TRBV4-1,NA,TRBJ1-1,17,NA,TGCGCCAGCAGCCAAGGGACACCCCGAGGCTTGAACACTGAAGCTTTCTTT,CASSQGTPRGLNTEAFF
TRBV2,NA,TRBJ2-7,13,TRBD1,TGTGCCAGCAATAAAATTACAGGGGGCGAGCAGTACTTC,CASNKITGGEQYF
TRBV7-9,once,TRBJ1-2,16,NA,TGTGCCAGCAGCTTAGCGGGGACGGAGACTAACTATGGCTACACCTTC,CASSLAGTETNYGYTF
TRBV2,NA,TRBJ1-6,15,TRBD1,TGTGCCAGCATCCCAGGGGGGGTTGGAAATTCACCCCTCCACTTT,CASIPGGVGNSPLHF
TRBV7-6,NA,TRBJ1-3,17,NA,TGTGCCAGCAGCTTAGCGGCAACGACGACTTCTGGAAACACCATATATTTT,CASSLAATTTSGNTIYF
TRBV10-3,NA,TRBJ2-2,17,NA,TGTGCCATCAGTGAGTCGCGTAGTGGAGGCCTCACCGGGGAGCTGTTTTTT,CAISESRSGGLTGELFF
TRBV5-5,NA,TRBJ1-2,14,NA,TGTGCCAGCAGCTTGGGGGGGACAACTTATGGCTACACCTTC,CASSLGGTTYGYTF
TRBV7-8,NA,TRBJ1-6,16,NA,TGTGCCAGCAGCTCTCATGACCCCCGTTATAATTCACCCCTCCACTTT,CASSSHDPRYNSPLHF